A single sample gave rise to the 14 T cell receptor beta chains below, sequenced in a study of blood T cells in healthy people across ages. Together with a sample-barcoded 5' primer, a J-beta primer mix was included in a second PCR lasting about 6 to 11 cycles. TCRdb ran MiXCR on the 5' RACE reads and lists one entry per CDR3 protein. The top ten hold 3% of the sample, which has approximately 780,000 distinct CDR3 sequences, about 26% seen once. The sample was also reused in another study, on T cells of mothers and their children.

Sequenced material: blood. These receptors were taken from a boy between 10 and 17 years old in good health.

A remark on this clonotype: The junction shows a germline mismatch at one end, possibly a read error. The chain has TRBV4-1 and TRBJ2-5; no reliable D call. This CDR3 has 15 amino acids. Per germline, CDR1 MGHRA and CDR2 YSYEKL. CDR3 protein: CTSSQDKIYQETQYF. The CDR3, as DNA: TGCACCAGCAGCCAAGATAAAATCTACCAAGAGACCCAGTACTTC.

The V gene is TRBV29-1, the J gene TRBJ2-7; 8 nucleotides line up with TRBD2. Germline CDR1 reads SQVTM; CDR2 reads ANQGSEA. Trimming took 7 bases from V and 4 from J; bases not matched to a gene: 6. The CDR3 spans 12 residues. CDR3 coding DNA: TGCAGCGCGACCGGGAGGGAATACGAGCAGTACTTC. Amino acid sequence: CSATGREYEQYF.

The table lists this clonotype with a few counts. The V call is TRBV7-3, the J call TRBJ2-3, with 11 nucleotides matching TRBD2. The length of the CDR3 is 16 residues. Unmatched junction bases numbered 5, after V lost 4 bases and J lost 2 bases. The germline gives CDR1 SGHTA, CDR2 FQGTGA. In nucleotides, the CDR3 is TGTGCCAGCAGCTCCCGGACTAGCGGGCTCACAGATACGCAGTATTTT. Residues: CASSSRTSGLTDTQYF. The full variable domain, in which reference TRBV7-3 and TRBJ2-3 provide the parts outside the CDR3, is GAGVSQTPSNKVTEKGKYVELRCDPISGHTALYWYRQSLGQGPEFLIYFQGTGAADDSGLPNDRFFAVRPEGSVSTLKIQRTERGDSAVYLCASSSRTSGLTDTQYFGPGTRLTVL.

The CDR3 is CASSLVQKHEQYF. The CDR3, as DNA: TGTGCCAGCAGTTTAGTCCAAAAACACGAGCAGTACTTC. The chain combines TRBV12-3 or TRBV12-4 with TRBJ2-7, with D hard to call. The CDR3 totals 13 residues. Trimming removed 1 base from V and 5 bases from J, with 9 bases in between.

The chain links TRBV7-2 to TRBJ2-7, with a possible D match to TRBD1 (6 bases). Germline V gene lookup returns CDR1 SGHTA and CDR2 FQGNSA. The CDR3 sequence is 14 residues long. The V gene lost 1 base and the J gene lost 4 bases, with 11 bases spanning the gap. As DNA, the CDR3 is TGTGCCAGCAGCTTAGAGGGGACAAGGTACGAGCAGTACTTC. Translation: CASSLEGTRYEQYF.

The CDR3 loop reads CASSSLPGDSYEQYF. CDR3 in DNA: TGTGCCAGCAGCTCGCTTCCCGGGGACTCCTACGAGCAGTACTTC. The chain is built from TRBV11-2 and TRBJ2-7; tentatively, D is TRBD2 (5 bases). CDR1 and CDR2 from the germline V gene are SGHAT and FQNNGV. This CDR3 contains 15 residues. V was pared by 4 bases and J by 0 bases, with 13 bases between.

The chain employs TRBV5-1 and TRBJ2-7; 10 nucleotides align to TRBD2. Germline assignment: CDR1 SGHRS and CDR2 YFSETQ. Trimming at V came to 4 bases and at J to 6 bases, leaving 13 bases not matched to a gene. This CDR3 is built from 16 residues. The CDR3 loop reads CASSASHSGGPGEQYF. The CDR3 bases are TGCGCCAGCAGCGCCTCGCATAGCGGGGGGCCAGGCGAGCAGTACTTC.

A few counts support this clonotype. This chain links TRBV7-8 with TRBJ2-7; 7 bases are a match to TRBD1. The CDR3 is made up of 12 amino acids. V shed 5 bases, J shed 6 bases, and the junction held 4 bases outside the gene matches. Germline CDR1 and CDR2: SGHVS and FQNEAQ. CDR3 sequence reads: CASSKTGVEQYF. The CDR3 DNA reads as TGTGCCAGCAGCAAAACAGGGGTCGAGCAGTACTTC. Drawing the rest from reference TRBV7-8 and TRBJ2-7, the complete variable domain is GAGVSQSPRYKVAKRGQDVALRCDPISGHVSLFWYQQALGQGPEFLTYFQNEAQLDKSGLPSDRFFAERPEGSVSTLKIQRTQQEDSAVYLCASSKTGVEQYFGPGTRLTVT.

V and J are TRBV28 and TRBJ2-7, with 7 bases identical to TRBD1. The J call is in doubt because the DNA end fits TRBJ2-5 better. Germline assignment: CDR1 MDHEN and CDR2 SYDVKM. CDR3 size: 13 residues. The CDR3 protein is CASSSTGSETQYF. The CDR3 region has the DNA TGTGCCAGCAGTTCGACAGGGAGCGAGACCCAGTACTTC.

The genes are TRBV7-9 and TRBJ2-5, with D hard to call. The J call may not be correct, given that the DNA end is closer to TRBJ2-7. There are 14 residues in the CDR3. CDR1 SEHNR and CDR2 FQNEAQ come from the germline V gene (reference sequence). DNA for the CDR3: TGTGCCAGCAGCTTAGACGGGTCCACCTACGAGCAGTACTTC. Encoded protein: CASSLDGSTYEQYF.

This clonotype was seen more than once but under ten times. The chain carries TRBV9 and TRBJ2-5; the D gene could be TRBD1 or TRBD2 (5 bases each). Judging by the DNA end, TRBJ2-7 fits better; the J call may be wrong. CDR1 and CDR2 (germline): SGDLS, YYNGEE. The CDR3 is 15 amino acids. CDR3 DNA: TGTGCCAGCAGCGTAGAGGCAGGGAGCACCTACGAGCAGTACTTC. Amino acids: CASSVEAGSTYEQYF.

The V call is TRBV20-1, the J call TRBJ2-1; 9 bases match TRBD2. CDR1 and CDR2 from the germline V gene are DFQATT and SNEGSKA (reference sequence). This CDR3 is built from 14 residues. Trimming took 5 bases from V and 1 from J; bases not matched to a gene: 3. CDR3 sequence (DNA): TGCAGTGCTTCGAGCGGGGGGTCCTACAATGAGCAGTTCTTC. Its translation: CSASSGGSYNEQFF.

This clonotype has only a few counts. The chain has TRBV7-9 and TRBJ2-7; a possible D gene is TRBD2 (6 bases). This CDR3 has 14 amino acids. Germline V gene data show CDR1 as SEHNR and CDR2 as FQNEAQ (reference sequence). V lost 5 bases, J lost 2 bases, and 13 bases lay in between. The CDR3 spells CASSPVGEAYEQYF. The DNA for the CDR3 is TGTGCCAGCAGCCCGGTAGGGGAGGCCTACGAGCAGTACTTC.

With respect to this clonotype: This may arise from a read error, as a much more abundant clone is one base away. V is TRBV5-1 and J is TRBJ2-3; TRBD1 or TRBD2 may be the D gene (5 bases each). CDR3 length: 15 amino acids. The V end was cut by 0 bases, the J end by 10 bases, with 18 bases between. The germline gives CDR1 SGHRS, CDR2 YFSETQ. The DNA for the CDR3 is TGCGCCAGCAGCTTGGCGGGGCCCCTAGGGGATGCGCAGTATTTT. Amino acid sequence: CASSLAGPLGDAQYF.